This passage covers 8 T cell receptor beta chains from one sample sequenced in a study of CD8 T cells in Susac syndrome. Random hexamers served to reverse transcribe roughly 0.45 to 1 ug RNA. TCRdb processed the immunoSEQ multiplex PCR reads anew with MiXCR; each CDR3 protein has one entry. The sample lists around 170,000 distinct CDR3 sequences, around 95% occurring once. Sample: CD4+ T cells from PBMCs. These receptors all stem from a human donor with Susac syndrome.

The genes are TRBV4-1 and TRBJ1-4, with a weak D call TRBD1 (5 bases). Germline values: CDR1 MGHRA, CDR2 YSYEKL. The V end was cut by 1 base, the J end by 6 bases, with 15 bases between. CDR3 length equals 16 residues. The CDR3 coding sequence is TGCGCCAGCAGCCAAGTTCGGGGCAACAGAGATGAAAAACTGTTTTTT. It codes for CASSQVRGNRDEKLFF.

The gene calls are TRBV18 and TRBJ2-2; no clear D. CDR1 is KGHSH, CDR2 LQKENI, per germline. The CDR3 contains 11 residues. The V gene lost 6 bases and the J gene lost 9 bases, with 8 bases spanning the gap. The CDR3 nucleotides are TGTGCCAGCTCCATCGGAAGGGAGCTGTTTTTT. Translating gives CASSIGRELFF.

CDR3 sequence: CASSSEALKGQFF. In DNA, the CDR3 is TGTGCCAGCAGTAGTGAAGCTCTTAAGGGGCAGTTCTTC. This chain uses TRBV2 with TRBJ2-1; D gene uncertain. Germline CDR1 reads SNHLY; CDR2 reads FYNNEI. This CDR3 region has 13 residues. V shed 5 bases and J shed 12 bases, with 17 bases lying between them. The whole variable domain, filled in from reference TRBV2 and TRBJ2-1, reads EPEVTQTPSHQVTQMGQEVILRCVPISNHLYFYWYRQILGQKVEFLVSFYNNEISEKSEIFDDQFSVERPDGSNFTLKIRSTKLEDSAMYFCASSSEALKGQFFGPGTRLTVL.

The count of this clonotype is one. CDR3 residues: CASRRGSGGPETQYF. As DNA, the CDR3 is TGTGCCAGCAGACGAGGGAGCGGGGGTCCAGAGACCCAGTACTTC. V and J are TRBV7-2 and TRBJ2-5; 8 nucleotides align to TRBD2. J was trimmed by 4 bases and V by 6 bases; bases with no gene match: 10. The CDR3 totals 15 residues. The germline V gene has CDR1 SGHTA and CDR2 FQGNSA.

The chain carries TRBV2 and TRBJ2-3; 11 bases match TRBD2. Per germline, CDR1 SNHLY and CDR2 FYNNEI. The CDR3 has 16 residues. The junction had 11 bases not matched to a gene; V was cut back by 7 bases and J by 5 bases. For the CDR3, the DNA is TGTGCCAGCATCCGAATAGCGGGGGGGCCGGGAGATACGCAGTATTTT. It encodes CASIRIAGGPGDTQYF.

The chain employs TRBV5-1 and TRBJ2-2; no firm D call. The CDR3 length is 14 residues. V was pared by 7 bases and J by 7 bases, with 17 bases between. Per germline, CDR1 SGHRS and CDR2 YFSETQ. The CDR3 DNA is TGCGCCAGCCACGAGACCTCCCCGGGCGGGGAGCTGTTTTTT. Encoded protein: CASHETSPGGELFF. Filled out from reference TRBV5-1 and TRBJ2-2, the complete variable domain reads KAGVTQTPRYLIKTRGQQVTLSCSPISGHRSVSWYQQTPGQGLQFLFEYFSETQRNKGNFPGRFSGRQFSNSRSEMNVSTLELGDSALYLCASHETSPGGELFFGEGSRLTVL.

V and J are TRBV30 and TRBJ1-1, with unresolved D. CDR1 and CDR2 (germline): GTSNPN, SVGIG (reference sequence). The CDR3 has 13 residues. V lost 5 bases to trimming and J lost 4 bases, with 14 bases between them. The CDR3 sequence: CAWGVFLGTEAFF. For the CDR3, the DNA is TGTGCCTGGGGAGTCTTCCTAGGCACTGAAGCTTTCTTT.

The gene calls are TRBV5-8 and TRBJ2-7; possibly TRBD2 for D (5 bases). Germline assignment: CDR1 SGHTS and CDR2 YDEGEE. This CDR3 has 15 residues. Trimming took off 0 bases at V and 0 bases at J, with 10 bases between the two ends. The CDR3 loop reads CASSLELASSYEQYF. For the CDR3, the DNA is TGTGCCAGCAGCTTGGAGCTAGCTAGCTCCTACGAGCAGTACTTC.